This TCR beta chain was sequenced for a study of blood T cell repertoires in COVID-19. Across the whole study: The samples span acute and convalescent COVID-19 from the United States, Italy and Spain. PBMCs, B-cell-depleted T cells, or T cells provided the cDNA or gDNA that made up the material.

The CDR3 loop spans 12 amino acids. Germline CDR1 is LNHDA and CDR2 is SQIVND (reference sequence). The ends were cut back, 2 bases at V and 4 bases at J, with 4 bases in the middle. Profiled with immunoSEQ multiplex PCR; TCRdb holds only in-frame clones, not every one. The sample holds some 150,000 clones, 91% seen once. The TCR sequence derives from a middle-aged man with acute or convalescent COVID-19. The J gene is TRBJ2-3, the V gene TRBV19, with D hard to call. The sample consisted of peripheral blood. The CDR3 DNA reads as TGTGCCAGTAGTATATGGCCAGATACGCAGTATTTT. Its translation is CASSIWPDTQYF.